One and the same sample provided the 9 T cell receptor beta chains below, sequenced in a study of blood T cell repertoires in COVID-19. Produced via immunoSEQ multiplex PCR; TCRdb's table is partial and in-frame only. Of 57,000 or so clones listed, around four fifths are singletons. The source material was peripheral blood. The receptors stem from a man in his 70s with acute or convalescent COVID-19.

The rearrangement uses TRBV2 and TRBJ1-3, with TRBD1 identical over 9 bases. Unmatched junction bases numbered 1, after V lost 6 bases and J lost 7 bases. Germline V gives CDR1 SNHLY, CDR2 FYNNEI. The CDR3 has 12 amino acids. Written as DNA, the CDR3 is TGTGCCAGCAGCGGACAGGGGAACACCATATATTTT. Amino acid sequence: CASSGQGNTIYF.

In the case of this clone: Its ends do not fully match the called genes, so a read error is possible. The rearrangement uses TRBV9 and TRBJ2-2; 7 bases map to TRBD1. Germline loops: CDR1 SGDLS, CDR2 YYNGEE. The CDR3 runs 16 residues. The CDR3: CASSVAPRGNPGELFF. CDR3 bases: TGTGCCAGCAGCGTAGCTCCCAGGGGGAACCCCGGGGAGCTGTTTTTT. The full variable domain, in which reference TRBV9 and TRBJ2-2 provide the parts outside the CDR3, is DSGVTQTPKHLITATGQRVTLRCSPRSGDLSVYWYQQSLDQGLQFLIQYYNGEERAKGNILERFSAQQFPDLHSELNLSSLELGDSALYFCASSVAPRGNPGELFFGEGSRLTVL.

The CDR3 DNA follows: TGCGCCAGCAGCTTCGGACTGCTCTACAATGAGCAGTTCTTC. Translating it yields CASSFGLLYNEQFF. The chain couples TRBV5-1 to TRBJ2-1; maybe TRBD2 (5 bases). CDR1 is SGHRS, CDR2 YFSETQ, per germline. Trimming removed 2 bases from V and 3 bases from J, with 9 bases in between. This CDR3 is built from 14 residues.

The chain links TRBV12-5 to TRBJ1-5, with TRBD1 matching over 11 bases. The CDR3 spans 15 residues. The ends lost 3 bases at V and 7 bases at J; junction bases unmatched: 5. The germline gives CDR1 LGHNT, CDR2 FRNRAP. The CDR3 DNA is TGTGCTAGTGGTTTTGGACAGGGGGCCCAACAGCCCCAGCATTTT. Translating it yields CASGFGQGAQQPQHF.

This chain connects TRBV11-2 to TRBJ1-3; D is undetermined. CDR1 and CDR2 (germline): SGHAT, FQNNGV. Trimming took 5 bases from V and 5 from J, leaving 7 bases between them. There are 12 residues in the CDR3. The CDR3 DNA reads as TGTGCCAGCAGCCCCTTTCGAAACACCATATATTTT. This sequence encodes CASSPFRNTIYF.

This chain links TRBV2 with TRBJ2-2, with a weak D call TRBD2 (6 bases). With 2 bases removed from V and 0 bases from J, the gap between germline ends came to 10 bases. Germline V gives CDR1 SNHLY, CDR2 FYNNEI. There are 16 residues in the CDR3. The CDR3 spells CASSETGGTNTGELFF. DNA of the CDR3: TGTGCCAGCAGTGAAACCGGGGGAACGAACACCGGGGAGCTGTTTTTT.

V is TRBV2 and J is TRBJ2-1; no clear D. The germline gives CDR1 SNHLY, CDR2 FYNNEI. Deletions cut 1 base from V and 7 bases from J, with 14 bases between. This CDR3 has 15 amino acids. CDR3 in amino acids: CASSEEEPPRNEQFF. CDR3 bases: TGTGCCAGCAGTGAAGAGGAACCCCCGAGGAATGAGCAGTTCTTC.

The chain is built from TRBV11-1 and TRBJ1-5; D may be TRBD1 (6 bases). Deletions cut 1 base from V and 7 bases from J, with 8 bases between. The CDR3 covers 13 residues. Germline V CDR1 and CDR2: SGHAT, FQDESV (reference sequence). The CDR3 DNA reads as TGTGCCAGCAGCTTAGACAGGGAGCAGCCCCAGCATTTT. Protein sequence: CASSLDREQPQHF. Full variable domain (missing parts from reference TRBV11-1 and TRBJ1-5): EAEVAQSPRYKITEKSQAVAFWCDPISGHATLYWYRQILGQGPELLVQFQDESVVDDSQLPKDRFSAERLKGVDSTLKIQPAELGDSAMYLCASSLDREQPQHFGDGTRLSIL.

This rearrangement joins TRBV23-1 to TRBJ1-5; TRBD1 matches 7 bases. TRBV23-1 is an open reading frame, and its role is uncertain. This CDR3 comprises 15 residues. Trimming at V came to 8 bases and at J to 2 bases, leaving 9 bases not matched to a gene. This CDR3 reads CASSPGTDGNQPQHF. DNA of the CDR3: TGCGCCAGCTCCCCCGGGACAGATGGCAATCAGCCCCAGCATTTT.